What follows is one TCR beta chain and its context. Authors' methods: Amplification with reference gene primers provided the estimates of nucleated cell counts. TCRdb's table, derived via immunoSEQ multiplex PCR, lists solely in-frame clones and lacks some. That table furnishes V, J and clone size, whereas the DNA furnished D and trimming. The profile shows 50,000 to 65,000 clones, around four fifths of them singletons. Trimming took 3 bases from V and 3 from J; bases not matched to a gene: 4. The CDR3 spans 15 residues. Looked up from germline, CDR1 is LNHDA and CDR2 is SQIVND (reference sequence). These data are taken from a study of blood T cell repertoires in COVID-19. About the research overall: There were acute and convalescent COVID-19 samples, and they came from the United States, Italy and Spain.

The sample comprised peripheral blood. This clonotype originated in a man between 65 and 80 years old with acute or convalescent COVID-19. The gene calls are TRBV19 and TRBJ1-4; TRBD1 matches 7 bases. The chain's CDR3 is CASSISRGANEKLFF. The CDR3 nucleotides read TGTGCCAGTAGTATCAGCAGGGGGGCTAATGAAAAACTGTTTTTT.